Shown below are 14 T cell receptor beta chains from a single sample sequenced in a study of blood T cells in healthy people across ages. Primed by a sample-barcoded 5' primer and a J-beta primer mix, a second PCR proceeded for about 6 to 11 cycles. From the 5' RACE reads, TCRdb called clonotypes with MiXCR, one entry per CDR3 protein. The table shows about 730,000 distinct CDR3 sequences, with 35% to 45% occurring only once. Sequencing was done on a sample of blood. These receptors were taken from a woman aged 60-70 years in good health.

This clonotype has a handful of counts. This chain links TRBV11-2 with TRBJ2-5; TRBD2 agrees at 9 bases. J gave up 4 bases and V 1 base, and 7 bases lay outside the gene matches. CDR3 length equals 16 residues. CDR1 is SGHAT, CDR2 FQNNGV, per germline. CDR3 sequence reads: CASSLGAGGPLETQYF. Written as DNA, the CDR3 is TGTGCCAGCAGCTTAGGGGCGGGGGGGCCGTTAGAGACCCAGTACTTC.

The gene calls are TRBV3-1 and TRBJ2-1; TRBD2 is a possible D gene (6 bases). V lost 2 bases to trimming and J lost 4 bases, with 15 bases between them. The CDR3 runs 16 residues. From germline, CDR1 is LGHDT and CDR2 YNNKEL (reference sequence). The CDR3 loop is CASSQLVADEYNEQFF. CDR3 DNA: TGTGCCAGCAGCCAATTGGTAGCGGATGAATACAATGAGCAGTTCTTC.

This clonotype was picked up a small number of times. V and J are TRBV4-2 and TRBJ2-7; 9 bases are shared with TRBD1. V trimming: 0 bases; J trimming: 3 bases; junction bases outside the gene matches: 9. This CDR3 spans 17 amino acids. The germline V gene encodes CDR1 LGHNA and CDR2 YNFKEQ. CDR3 in amino acids: CASSQDLTGGAFYEQYF. DNA of the CDR3: TGTGCCAGCAGCCAAGATTTAACAGGGGGCGCGTTCTACGAGCAGTACTTC.

This clonotype was seen more than once but under ten times. V gene TRBV9 combines with J gene TRBJ2-5, with D possibly being TRBD2 (5 bases). V lost 4 bases and J lost 4, with 17 bases in between. Germline V gene lookup returns CDR1 SGDLS and CDR2 YYNGEE. There are 15 residues in the CDR3. The CDR3 DNA reads TGTGCCAGCAGCCTACGGACGAGGGTTGGAGAGACCCAGTACTTC. It encodes CASSLRTRVGETQYF.

This clonotype was seen a handful of times. The chain employs TRBV7-9 and TRBJ2-3; 8 bases map to TRBD2. The CDR3 has 18 amino acids. Germline V gene data show CDR1 as SEHNR and CDR2 as FQNEAQ (reference sequence). V shed 5 bases, J shed 0 bases, and the junction held 13 bases outside the gene matches. CDR3 nucleotide sequence: TGTGCCAGCAGCCCCCTTGGCGGGGGGATCCCTAGCACAGATACGCAGTATTTT. Amino acids: CASSPLGGGIPSTDTQYF.

This clonotype was seen ten or more times. This chain joins TRBV7-2 and TRBJ2-7, with D perhaps TRBD1 or TRBD2 (6 bases each). CDR1 and CDR2 (germline): SGHTA, FQGNSA. Trimming left V 5 bases short and J 2 bases short, with 13 bases between. The CDR3 loop spans 14 amino acids. CDR3 in amino acids: CASSTHREAYEQYF. CDR3 DNA: TGTGCCAGCAGCACCCACAGGGAGGCCTACGAGCAGTACTTC.

V is TRBV9 and J is TRBJ1-4; 8 bases align to TRBD1. This CDR3 has 15 amino acids. The V segment lost 3 bases and the J segment 7 bases; nucleotides outside the gene matches: 8. The germline CDR1 and CDR2 sequences are SGDLS and YYNGEE. The DNA of the CDR3 is TGTGCCAGCAGCGCCGGCGGGACAGGACCTGAAAAACTGTTTTTT. Protein sequence: CASSAGGTGPEKLFF. The full variable domain, in which reference TRBV9 and TRBJ1-4 provide the parts outside the CDR3, is DSGVTQTPKHLITATGQRVTLRCSPRSGDLSVYWYQQSLDQGLQFLIQYYNGEERAKGNILERFSAQQFPDLHSELNLSSLELGDSALYFCASSAGGTGPEKLFFGSGTQLSVL.

The chain uses TRBV5-1 and TRBJ2-6, with D unresolved. Germline V lookup: CDR1 SGHRS, CDR2 YFSETQ. V lost 4 bases to trimming and J lost 0 bases, with 5 bases between them. CDR3 length equals 14 residues. CDR3 residues: CASSGDSGANVLTF. The DNA for the CDR3 is TGCGCCAGCAGCGGTGACTCTGGGGCCAACGTCCTGACTTTC.

To note about this clonotype: A clone one base away is much larger, so this may be a read error. V is TRBV7-3 and J is TRBJ2-5; a weak D match, TRBD1 (6 bases). Germline lookup yields CDR1 SGHTA and CDR2 FQGTGA. V lost 4 bases, J lost 2 bases, and 8 bases lay in between. The length of the CDR3 is 13 residues. The CDR3 region has the DNA TGTGCCAGCAGCTCGGGACATCAAGAGACCCAGTACTTC. It yields the protein CASSSGHQETQYF. Based on the CDR3 plus reference TRBV7-3 and TRBJ2-5, the full variable domain is GAGVSQTPSNKVTEKGKYVELRCDPISGHTALYWYRQSLGQGPEFLIYFQGTGAADDSGLPNDRFFAVRPEGSVSTLKIQRTERGDSAVYLCASSSGHQETQYFGPGTRLLVL.

The table lists this clonotype with many counts. V gene TRBV12-3 or TRBV12-4 combines with J gene TRBJ2-1; TRBD2 matches at 13 bases. Germline trimming cut 5 bases from V and 5 bases from J; bases unmatched to any gene: 6. The CDR3 covers 16 residues. Here the CDR3 reads CASSSLGTSGNNEQFF. Here the CDR3 DNA reads TGTGCCAGCAGTAGCCTCGGGACTAGCGGGAACAATGAGCAGTTCTTC.

This chain connects TRBV7-7 to TRBJ2-7, with TRBD1 matching 8 bases. The CDR3 is 15 amino acids. Germline loops: CDR1 SSHAT, CDR2 FNYEAQ (reference sequence). V trimming: 3 bases; J trimming: 2 bases; junction bases outside the gene matches: 6. For the CDR3, the DNA is TGTGCCAGCAGCTTTGGGGCAGGGGGCCCCTACGAGCAGTACTTC. This translates into CASSFGAGGPYEQYF. The full variable domain, completed using reference TRBV7-7 and TRBJ2-7, is GAGVSQSPRYKVTKRGQDVTLRCDPISSHATLYWYQQALGQGPEFLTYFNYEAQPDKSGLPSDRFSAERPEGSISTLTIQRTEQRDSAMYRCASSFGAGGPYEQYFGPGTRLTVT.

This chain connects TRBV5-5 to TRBJ2-7, with 7 positions matching TRBD1. The ends lost 2 bases at V and 1 base at J; junction bases unmatched: 12. The length of the CDR3 is 17 residues. CDR1 is SGHKS and CDR2 is YYEKEE in the germline V gene (reference sequence). CDR3 amino acids: CASSFFYFGQASYEQYF. Here the CDR3 DNA reads TGTGCCAGCAGCTTTTTCTACTTCGGACAGGCTTCCTACGAGCAGTACTTC. Full variable domain (outside the CDR3, taken from reference TRBV5-5 and TRBJ2-7): DAGVTQSPTHLIKTRGQQVTLRCSPISGHKSVSWYQQVLGQGPQFIFQYYEKEERGRGNFPDRFSARQFPNYSSELNVNALLLGDSALYLCASSFFYFGQASYEQYFGPGTRLTVT.

This clonotype came up a few times. V and J are TRBV7-3 and TRBJ1-6; no firm D call. Trimming shortened V by 10 bases and J by 9 bases, and 16 bases separated the two germline ends. CDR1 and CDR2 from the germline V gene are SGHTA and FQGTGA. This CDR3 spans 13 amino acids. The CDR3 protein is CATTEGPGSPLHF. In DNA, the CDR3 is TGTGCCACTACGGAGGGCCCCGGTTCACCCCTCCACTTT. Drawing the rest from reference TRBV7-3 and TRBJ1-6, the complete variable domain is GAGVSQTPSNKVTEKGKYVELRCDPISGHTALYWYRQSLGQGPEFLIYFQGTGAADDSGLPNDRFFAVRPEGSVSTLKIQRTERGDSAVYLCATTEGPGSPLHFGNGTRLTVT.

The CDR3 nucleotides are TGTGCCAGCAGTATTACTAGCGGGGGAACGAACACCGGGGAGCTGTTTTTT. It is translated as CASSITSGGTNTGELFF. V and J are TRBV12-3 or TRBV12-4 and TRBJ2-2; TRBD2 aligns across 11 bases. V gave up 5 bases and J gave up 0 bases; unmatched junction bases: 5. The CDR3 contains 17 residues.